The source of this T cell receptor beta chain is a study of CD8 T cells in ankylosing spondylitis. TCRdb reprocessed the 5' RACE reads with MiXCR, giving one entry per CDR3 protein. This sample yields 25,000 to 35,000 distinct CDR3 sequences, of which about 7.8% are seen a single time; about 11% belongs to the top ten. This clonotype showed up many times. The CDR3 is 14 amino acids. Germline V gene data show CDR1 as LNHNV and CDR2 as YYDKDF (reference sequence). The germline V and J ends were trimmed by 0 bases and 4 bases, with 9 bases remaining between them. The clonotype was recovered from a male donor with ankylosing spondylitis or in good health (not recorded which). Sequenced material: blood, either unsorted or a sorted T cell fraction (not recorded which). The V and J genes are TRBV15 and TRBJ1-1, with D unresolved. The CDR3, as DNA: TGTGCCACCAGCAGAGATCAAGGGCTCACTGAAGCTTTCTTT. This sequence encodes CATSRDQGLTEAFF.